A selection of T cell receptor beta chains follows, all from one sample in a study of cytomegalovirus exposure and HLA in healthy donors. Libraries were prepared by immunoSEQ multiplex PCR; TCRdb keeps only in-frame clonotypes and omits some of them. The sample has approximately 210,000 clones; about four fifths are singletons. The source material was PBMCs. The receptors were gathered from a woman aged 50 to 65 in good health and CMV-seronegative. Both conserved end residues are part of each CDR3. Each record gives: V gene, clone size, D gene, J gene, CDR3 protein, CDR3 DNA. D genes are given only for firm matches. Clone size is shown for a subset of rows, as once, few, many or a class of expanded clone.

v_call: TRBV6-5; clone_size: NA; d_call: TRBD1; j_call: TRBJ2-5; cdr3_aa: CASSHRDRVQETQYF; cdr3_nt: TGTGCCAGCAGCCACCGGGACAGGGTCCAAGAGACCCAGTACTTC
v_call: TRBV6-5; clone_size: NA; d_call: NA; j_call: TRBJ2-7; cdr3_aa: CASSRVGSGVYEQYF; cdr3_nt: TGTGCCAGCAGTAGGGTAGGTAGCGGAGTCTACGAGCAGTACTTC
v_call: TRBV5-6; clone_size: NA; d_call: NA; j_call: TRBJ2-2; cdr3_aa: CASSLAGTLTGELFF; cdr3_nt: TGTGCCAGCAGCTTGGCCGGGACTCTCACCGGGGAGCTGTTTTTT
v_call: TRBV9; clone_size: NA; d_call: TRBD1; j_call: TRBJ1-2; cdr3_aa: CASSPQGGLSYGYTF; cdr3_nt: TGTGCCAGCAGCCCCCAGGGGGGTTTGTCCTATGGCTACACCTTC
v_call: TRBV5-4; clone_size: NA; d_call: TRBD1; j_call: TRBJ1-2; cdr3_aa: CASSLDRVGYGYTF; cdr3_nt: TGTGCCAGCAGCCTGGACAGGGTGGGGTATGGCTACACCTTC
v_call: TRBV27; clone_size: few; d_call: NA; j_call: TRBJ2-7; cdr3_aa: CASSLAPSYEQYF; cdr3_nt: TGTGCCAGCAGTTTAGCCCCCAGCTACGAGCAGTACTTC
v_call: TRBV9; clone_size: NA; d_call: NA; j_call: TRBJ2-7; cdr3_aa: CASSARGDQISYEQYF; cdr3_nt: TGTGCCAGCAGCGCCAGGGGGGATCAGATTTCCTACGAGCAGTACTTC
v_call: TRBV5-1; clone_size: NA; d_call: NA; j_call: TRBJ2-1; cdr3_aa: CASNPGTGVGNEQFF; cdr3_nt: TGCGCCAGCAACCCCGGGACTGGGGTGGGTAATGAGCAGTTCTTC
v_call: TRBV2; clone_size: NA; d_call: NA; j_call: TRBJ1-2; cdr3_aa: CASKAGDYYGYTF; cdr3_nt: TGTGCCAGCAAGGCAGGGGATTACTATGGCTACACCTTC
v_call: TRBV4-1; clone_size: once; d_call: TRBD2; j_call: TRBJ2-1; cdr3_aa: CASSQAQRGRYNEQFF; cdr3_nt: TGCGCCAGCAGCCAAGCTCAGCGGGGGAGGTACAATGAGCAGTTCTTC
v_call: TRBV14; clone_size: once; d_call: NA; j_call: TRBJ2-1; cdr3_aa: CASSQFSGSSYNEQFF; cdr3_nt: TGTGCCAGCAGCCAATTTAGCGGAAGCTCCTACAATGAGCAGTTCTTC
v_call: TRBV29-1; clone_size: NA; d_call: NA; j_call: TRBJ1-2; cdr3_aa: CSVQGDGYTF; cdr3_nt: TGCAGCGTACAGGGCGATGGCTACACCTTC
v_call: TRBV5-1; clone_size: few; d_call: TRBD1; j_call: TRBJ1-1; cdr3_aa: CASSNLQGADTEAFF; cdr3_nt: TGCGCCAGCAGCAACTTACAGGGGGCGGACACTGAAGCTTTCTTT
v_call: TRBV29-1; clone_size: NA; d_call: TRBD1; j_call: TRBJ1-1; cdr3_aa: CSSRTGANTEAFF; cdr3_nt: TGCAGCTCAAGGACAGGGGCCAACACTGAAGCTTTCTTT
v_call: TRBV5-8; clone_size: NA; d_call: NA; j_call: TRBJ2-7; cdr3_aa: CASSLGRPYEQYF; cdr3_nt: TGTGCCAGCAGCTTGGGCAGGCCCTACGAGCAGTACTTC
v_call: TRBV18; clone_size: NA; d_call: TRBD1; j_call: TRBJ2-2; cdr3_aa: CASSPATGGSNTGELFF; cdr3_nt: TGTGCCAGCTCACCGGCTACAGGGGGTTCGAACACCGGGGAGCTGTTTTTT
v_call: TRBV23-1; clone_size: NA; d_call: NA; j_call: TRBJ1-4; cdr3_aa: CASSQSAGATNEKLFF; cdr3_nt: TGCGCCAGCAGTCAATCTGCGGGTGCAACTAATGAAAAACTGTTTTTT
v_call: TRBV10-3; clone_size: NA; d_call: NA; j_call: TRBJ1-1; cdr3_aa: CAISERGGAGTEAFF; cdr3_nt: TGTGCCATCAGTGAGCGAGGGGGGGCCGGCACTGAAGCTTTCTTT
v_call: TRBV5-1; clone_size: NA; d_call: TRBD2; j_call: TRBJ2-7; cdr3_aa: CASSLELAGFSYEQYF; cdr3_nt: TGCGCCAGCAGCTTGGAACTAGCGGGTTTCTCCTACGAGCAGTACTTC
v_call: TRBV7-2; clone_size: NA; d_call: TRBD1; j_call: TRBJ2-7; cdr3_aa: CASSLRQGTTYEQYF; cdr3_nt: TGTGCCAGCAGCTTACGACAGGGGACAACCTACGAGCAGTACTTC
v_call: TRBV29-1; clone_size: NA; d_call: NA; j_call: TRBJ2-1; cdr3_aa: CSVDEAYNEQFF; cdr3_nt: TGCAGCGTTGACGAGGCCTACAATGAGCAGTTCTTC
v_call: TRBV4-1; clone_size: many; d_call: TRBD1; j_call: TRBJ1-6; cdr3_aa: CASSEGASNSPLHF; cdr3_nt: TGCGCCAGCAGCGAGGGGGCTTCGAATTCACCCCTCCACTTT
v_call: TRBV11-3; clone_size: NA; d_call: NA; j_call: TRBJ2-7; cdr3_aa: CASSLDNTYEQYF; cdr3_nt: TGTGCCAGCAGCTTGGACAATACCTACGAGCAGTACTTC
v_call: TRBV5-8; clone_size: NA; d_call: NA; j_call: TRBJ2-6; cdr3_aa: CASSLVGLGGVGANVLTF; cdr3_nt: TGTGCCAGCAGCTTGGTGGGATTGGGAGGAGTTGGGGCCAACGTCCTGACTTTC
v_call: TRBV4-3; clone_size: NA; d_call: TRBD2; j_call: TRBJ2-3; cdr3_aa: CASSQGVSGGRADTQYF; cdr3_nt: TGCGCCAGCAGCCAGGGGGTTTCGGGCGGGAGAGCAGATACGCAGTATTTT
v_call: TRBV4-3; clone_size: few; d_call: TRBD1; j_call: TRBJ1-2; cdr3_aa: CASSQRTGGFYGYTF; cdr3_nt: TGCGCCAGCAGCCAACGGACAGGGGGATTCTATGGCTACACCTTC
v_call: TRBV29-1; clone_size: NA; d_call: NA; j_call: TRBJ1-4; cdr3_aa: CSAQRSGVTNEKLFF; cdr3_nt: TGCAGCGCCCAAAGATCAGGGGTTACTAATGAAAAACTGTTTTTT
v_call: TRBV19; clone_size: NA; d_call: TRBD1; j_call: TRBJ2-3; cdr3_aa: CASSITGVPDTQYF; cdr3_nt: TGTGCCAGTAGTATCACAGGGGTCCCAGATACGCAGTATTTT
v_call: TRBV19; clone_size: NA; d_call: TRBD1; j_call: TRBJ1-5; cdr3_aa: CASSTTRDRAEPQHF; cdr3_nt: TGTGCCAGTAGTACAACCCGGGACAGGGCTGAGCCCCAGCATTTT
v_call: TRBV2; clone_size: NA; d_call: NA; j_call: TRBJ1-2; cdr3_aa: CASSDPYPSGDYGYTF; cdr3_nt: TGTGCCAGCAGTGACCCCTATCCGTCAGGGGACTATGGCTACACCTTC
v_call: TRBV6-5; clone_size: NA; d_call: NA; j_call: TRBJ2-2; cdr3_aa: CASRSQGSGTGELFF; cdr3_nt: TGTGCCAGCAGATCACAGGGATCGGGCACCGGGGAGCTGTTTTTT
v_call: TRBV10-3; clone_size: once; d_call: TRBD1; j_call: TRBJ1-5; cdr3_aa: CAISEGQEHQPQHF; cdr3_nt: TGTGCCATCAGTGAGGGACAGGAACATCAGCCCCAGCATTTT
v_call: TRBV21-1; clone_size: NA; d_call: NA; j_call: TRBJ2-7; cdr3_aa: CASSALLTGAGQYF; cdr3_nt: TGTGCCAGCAGCGCCTTATTAACAGGGGCTGGGCAGTACTTC
v_call: TRBV6-5; clone_size: few; d_call: NA; j_call: TRBJ2-7; cdr3_aa: CASNTNRFAEQYF; cdr3_nt: TGTGCCAGCAATACAAACAGGTTCGCCGAGCAGTACTTC
v_call: TRBV7-9; clone_size: NA; d_call: TRBD1; j_call: TRBJ2-2; cdr3_aa: CSSTPSGTGFTGELFF; cdr3_nt: TGTTCCAGCACCCCATCCGGGACAGGGTTCACCGGGGAGCTGTTTTTT
v_call: TRBV21-1; clone_size: NA; d_call: NA; j_call: TRBJ2-5; cdr3_aa: CASSSPTGTEETQYF; cdr3_nt: TGTGCCAGCAGCAGCCCAACTGGGACAGAAGAGACCCAGTACTTC
v_call: TRBV6-5; clone_size: NA; d_call: NA; j_call: TRBJ1-2; cdr3_aa: CASRADWIGGYTF; cdr3_nt: TGTGCCAGCAGAGCGGACTGGATTGGTGGCTACACCTTC
v_call: TRBV4-2; clone_size: few; d_call: TRBD1; j_call: TRBJ1-1; cdr3_aa: CASSPFAGQGASFF; cdr3_nt: TGTGCCAGCAGCCCCTTCGCGGGACAGGGGGCGAGTTTCTTT
v_call: TRBV4-3; clone_size: NA; d_call: NA; j_call: TRBJ2-4; cdr3_aa: CASSQGFGDSKNIQYF; cdr3_nt: TGCGCCAGCAGCCAAGGTTTTGGAGATTCCAAAAACATTCAGTACTTC
v_call: TRBV11-2; clone_size: NA; d_call: NA; j_call: TRBJ1-5; cdr3_aa: CASSRTPNQPQHF; cdr3_nt: TGTGCCAGCAGTCGTACACCGAATCAGCCCCAGCATTTT
v_call: TRBV5-1; clone_size: NA; d_call: NA; j_call: TRBJ2-2; cdr3_aa: CASSLKDSNTGELFF; cdr3_nt: TGCGCCAGCAGCCTAAAGGACTCTAACACCGGGGAGCTGTTTTTT
v_call: TRBV15; clone_size: once; d_call: NA; j_call: TRBJ1-5; cdr3_aa: CATRQGNQPQHF; cdr3_nt: TGTGCCACCCGGCAGGGCAATCAGCCCCAGCATTTT
v_call: TRBV5-4; clone_size: NA; d_call: NA; j_call: TRBJ1-6; cdr3_aa: CASSRTEGQGNSPLHF; cdr3_nt: TGTGCCAGCAGTCGCACCGAGGGGCAGGGGAATTCACCCCTCCACTTT
v_call: TRBV7-9; clone_size: NA; d_call: TRBD2; j_call: TRBJ2-1; cdr3_aa: CASSLGRTVAGGVEQFF; cdr3_nt: TGTGCCAGCAGCTTAGGACGCACCGTAGCGGGAGGGGTTGAGCAGTTCTTC
v_call: TRBV27; clone_size: NA; d_call: TRBD1; j_call: TRBJ1-2; cdr3_aa: CASSFLQGVGGYTF; cdr3_nt: TGTGCCAGCAGTTTTTTACAGGGGGTGGGCGGCTACACCTTC
v_call: TRBV18; clone_size: few; d_call: NA; j_call: TRBJ1-2; cdr3_aa: CASSPRAGEGYGYTF; cdr3_nt: TGTGCCAGCTCACCCCGGGCGGGGGAAGGCTATGGCTACACCTTC
v_call: TRBV5-4; clone_size: few; d_call: NA; j_call: TRBJ1-1; cdr3_aa: CASSPTVSREAFF; cdr3_nt: TGTGCCAGCAGCCCGACAGTTTCCCGTGAAGCTTTCTTT
v_call: TRBV7-6; clone_size: NA; d_call: NA; j_call: TRBJ1-2; cdr3_aa: CASSPGGVGGYTF; cdr3_nt: TGTGCCAGCAGCCCCGGGGGAGTTGGAGGCTACACCTTC
v_call: TRBV7-7; clone_size: NA; d_call: TRBD2; j_call: TRBJ2-7; cdr3_aa: CASSPTLFTSGSNEQYF; cdr3_nt: TGTGCTAGCAGCCCGACCCTTTTTACTAGCGGGAGCAACGAGCAGTACTTC
v_call: TRBV28; clone_size: NA; d_call: NA; j_call: TRBJ1-6; cdr3_aa: CASRPGHNSPLHF; cdr3_nt: TGTGCCAGCAGACCGGGACACAATTCACCCCTCCACTTT